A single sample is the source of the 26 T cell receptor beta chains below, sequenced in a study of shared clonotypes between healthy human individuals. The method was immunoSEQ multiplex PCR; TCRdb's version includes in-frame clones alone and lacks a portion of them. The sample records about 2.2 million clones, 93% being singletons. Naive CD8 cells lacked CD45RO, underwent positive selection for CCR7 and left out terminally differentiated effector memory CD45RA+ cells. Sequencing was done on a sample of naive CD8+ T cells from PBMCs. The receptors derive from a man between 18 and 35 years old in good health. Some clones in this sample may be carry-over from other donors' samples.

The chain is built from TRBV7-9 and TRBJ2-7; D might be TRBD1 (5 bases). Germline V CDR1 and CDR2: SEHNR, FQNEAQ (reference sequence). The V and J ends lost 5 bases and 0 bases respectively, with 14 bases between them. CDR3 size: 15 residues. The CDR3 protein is CASSPVDSLSYEQYF. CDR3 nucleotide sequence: TGTGCCAGCAGCCCCGTTGACAGTCTCTCCTACGAGCAGTACTTC. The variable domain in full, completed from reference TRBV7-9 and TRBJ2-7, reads DTGVSQNPRHKITKRGQNVTFRCDPISEHNRLYWYRQTLGQGPEFLTYFQNEAQLEKSRLLSDRFSAERPKGSFSTLEIQRTEQGDSAMYLCASSPVDSLSYEQYFGPGTRLTVT.

In nucleotides, the CDR3 is TGTGCCAGTAGTATCGGGGCCTCCCTGAGCACAGATACGCAGTATTTT. Translated: CASSIGASLSTDTQYF. The V call is TRBV19, the J call TRBJ2-3, with D perhaps TRBD1 or TRBD2 (5 bases each). Germline V gene data show CDR1 as LNHDA and CDR2 as SQIVND (reference sequence). Deletions cut 3 bases from V and 0 bases from J, with 13 bases between. There are 16 residues in the CDR3.

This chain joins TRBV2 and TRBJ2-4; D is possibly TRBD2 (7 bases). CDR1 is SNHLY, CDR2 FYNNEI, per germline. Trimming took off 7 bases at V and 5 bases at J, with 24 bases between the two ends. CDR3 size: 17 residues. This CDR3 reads CASTFPPRGANENIQYF. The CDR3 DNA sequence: TGTGCCAGCACATTCCCTCCCCGGGGGGCGAACGAAAACATTCAGTACTTC.

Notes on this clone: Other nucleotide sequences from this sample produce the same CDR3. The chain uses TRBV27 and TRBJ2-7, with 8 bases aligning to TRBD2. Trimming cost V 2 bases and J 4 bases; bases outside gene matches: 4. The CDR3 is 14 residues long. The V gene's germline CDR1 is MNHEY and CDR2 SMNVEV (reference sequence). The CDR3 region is CASSLGLAGYEQYF. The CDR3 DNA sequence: TGTGCCAGCAGTTTAGGGTTAGCGGGGTACGAGCAGTACTTC.

The CDR3 DNA is TGTGCCAGCAGCCGAACGGGGGGGATAGGATGGAATGAGCAGTTCTTC. It codes for CASSRTGGIGWNEQFF. The chain couples TRBV27 to TRBJ2-1; 8 nucleotides align to TRBD2. CDR1 is MNHEY and CDR2 is SMNVEV in the germline V gene (reference sequence). The CDR3 totals 16 residues. V was pared by 6 bases and J by 7 bases, with 14 bases of the junction left unmatched.

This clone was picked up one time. The CDR3 DNA follows: TGCGCCAGCAGCAGCCCCGGACAGGAACAAAACGAGCAGTACTTC. This sequence encodes CASSSPGQEQNEQYF. J is TRBJ2-7 and V is TRBV5-1, with TRBD1 identical over 7 bases. The CDR3 extends over 15 amino acids. Germline assignment: CDR1 SGHRS and CDR2 YFSETQ. Germline trimming cut 4 bases from V and 5 bases from J; bases unmatched to any gene: 12.

CDR3 sequence (DNA): TGTGCCAGCAGTGAAGGCTTTACTAGCGGGAGGGTTGCAAACATTCAGTACTTC. Encoded protein: CASSEGFTSGRVANIQYF. The V call is TRBV2, the J call TRBJ2-4; 13 nucleotides agree with TRBD2. Germline CDR1 and CDR2: SNHLY and FYNNEI. This CDR3 is built from 18 residues. Trimming removed 1 base from V and 6 bases from J; junction bases left unmatched: 9.

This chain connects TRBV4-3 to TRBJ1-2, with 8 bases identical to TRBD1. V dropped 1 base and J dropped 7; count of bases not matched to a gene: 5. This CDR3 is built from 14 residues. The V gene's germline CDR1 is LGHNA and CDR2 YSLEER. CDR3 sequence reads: CASSQGQGAVGYTF. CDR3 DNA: TGCGCCAGCAGCCAAGGGCAGGGGGCGGTTGGCTACACCTTC.

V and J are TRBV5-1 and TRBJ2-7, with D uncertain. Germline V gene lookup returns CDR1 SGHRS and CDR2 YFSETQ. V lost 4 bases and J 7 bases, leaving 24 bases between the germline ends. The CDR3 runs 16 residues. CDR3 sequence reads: CASSTEWGSSLKEQYF. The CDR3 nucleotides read TGCGCCAGCAGCACGGAATGGGGAAGTTCTCTAAAGGAGCAGTACTTC. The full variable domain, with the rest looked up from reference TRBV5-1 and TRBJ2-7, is KAGVTQTPRYLIKTRGQQVTLSCSPISGHRSVSWYQQTPGQGLQFLFEYFSETQRNKGNFPGRFSGRQFSNSRSEMNVSTLELGDSALYLCASSTEWGSSLKEQYFGPGTRLTVT.

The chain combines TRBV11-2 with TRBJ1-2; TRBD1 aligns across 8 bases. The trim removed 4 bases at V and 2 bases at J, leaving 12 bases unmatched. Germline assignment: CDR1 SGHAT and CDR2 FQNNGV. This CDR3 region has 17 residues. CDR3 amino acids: CASSSRDRDRMNYGYTF. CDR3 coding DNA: TGTGCCAGCAGCTCCAGGGATCGGGACAGGATGAACTATGGCTACACCTTC. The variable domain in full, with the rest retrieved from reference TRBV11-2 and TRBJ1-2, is EAGVAQSPRYKIIEKRQSVAFWCNPISGHATLYWYQQILGQGPKLLIQFQNNGVVDDSQLPKDRFSAERLKGVDSTLKIQPAKLEDSAVYLCASSSRDRDRMNYGYTFGSGTRLTVV.

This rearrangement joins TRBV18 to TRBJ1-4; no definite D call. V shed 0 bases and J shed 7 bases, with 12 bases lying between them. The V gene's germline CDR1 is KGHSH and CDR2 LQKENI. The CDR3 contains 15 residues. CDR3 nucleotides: TGTGCCAGCTCACCACCACCCGGGGAGGGTGAAAAACTGTTTTTT. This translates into CASSPPPGEGEKLFF.

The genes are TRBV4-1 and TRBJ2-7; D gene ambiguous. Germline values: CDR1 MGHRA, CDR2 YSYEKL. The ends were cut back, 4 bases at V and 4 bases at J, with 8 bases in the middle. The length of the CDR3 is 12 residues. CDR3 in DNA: TGCGCCAGCAGCCCGGATACTTACGAGCAGTACTTC. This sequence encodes CASSPDTYEQYF.

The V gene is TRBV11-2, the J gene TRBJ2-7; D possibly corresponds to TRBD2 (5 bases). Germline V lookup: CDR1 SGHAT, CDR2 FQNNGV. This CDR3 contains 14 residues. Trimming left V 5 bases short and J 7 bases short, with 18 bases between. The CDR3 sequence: CASSPPVGAREQYF. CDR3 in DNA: TGTGCCAGCAGCCCCCCGGTGGGAGCGAGGGAGCAGTACTTC.

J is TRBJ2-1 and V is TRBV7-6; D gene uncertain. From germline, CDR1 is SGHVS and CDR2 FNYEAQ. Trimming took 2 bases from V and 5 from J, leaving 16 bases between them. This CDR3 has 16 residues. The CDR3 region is CASSLRSGGPNNEQFF. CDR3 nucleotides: TGTGCCAGCAGCTTAAGATCTGGCGGCCCAAACAATGAGCAGTTCTTC.

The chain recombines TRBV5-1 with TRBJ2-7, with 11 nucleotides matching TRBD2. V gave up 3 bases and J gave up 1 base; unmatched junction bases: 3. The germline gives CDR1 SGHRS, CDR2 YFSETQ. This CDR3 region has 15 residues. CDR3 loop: CASSSGLADSYEQYF. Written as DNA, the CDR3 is TGCGCCAGCAGCTCGGGACTAGCGGATTCCTACGAGCAGTACTTC.

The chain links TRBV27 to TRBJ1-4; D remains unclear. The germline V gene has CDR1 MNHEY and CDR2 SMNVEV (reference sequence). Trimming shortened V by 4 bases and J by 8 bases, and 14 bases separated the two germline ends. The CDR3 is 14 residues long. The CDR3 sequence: CASSSPGPWEKLFF. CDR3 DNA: TGTGCCAGCAGTTCACCCGGACCGTGGGAAAAACTGTTTTTT.

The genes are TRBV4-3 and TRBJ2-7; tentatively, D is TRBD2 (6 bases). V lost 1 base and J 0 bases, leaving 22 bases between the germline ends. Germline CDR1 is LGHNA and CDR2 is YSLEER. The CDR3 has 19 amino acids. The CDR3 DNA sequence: TGCGCCAGCAGCCAAGGTCTTGGGGGAGGCCTCCACAGCTCCTACGAGCAGTACTTC. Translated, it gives CASSQGLGGGLHSSYEQYF.

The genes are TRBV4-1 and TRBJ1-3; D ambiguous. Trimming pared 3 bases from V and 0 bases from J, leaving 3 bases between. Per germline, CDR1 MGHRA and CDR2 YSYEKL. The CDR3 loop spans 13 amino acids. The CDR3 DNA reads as TGCGCCAGCAGCCAGTCCTCTGGAAACACCATATATTTT. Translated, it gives CASSQSSGNTIYF.

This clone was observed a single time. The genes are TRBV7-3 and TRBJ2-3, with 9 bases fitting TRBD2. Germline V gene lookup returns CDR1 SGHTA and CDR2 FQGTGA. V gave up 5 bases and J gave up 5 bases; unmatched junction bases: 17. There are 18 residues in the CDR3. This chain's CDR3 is CASSQRAERAGGVDTQYF. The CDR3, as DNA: TGTGCCAGCAGCCAGAGAGCGGAGAGAGCGGGAGGTGTAGATACGCAGTATTTT.

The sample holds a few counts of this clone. The CDR3 loop is CASRKGARDTEAFF. As DNA, the CDR3 is TGTGCCAGCAGGAAGGGGGCGCGGGACACTGAAGCTTTCTTT. The chain joins TRBV7-9 to TRBJ1-1; TRBD1 matches 7 bases. The germline gives CDR1 SEHNR, CDR2 FQNEAQ (reference sequence). V lost 6 bases, J lost 3 bases, and 7 bases stayed unmatched. This CDR3 has 14 residues.

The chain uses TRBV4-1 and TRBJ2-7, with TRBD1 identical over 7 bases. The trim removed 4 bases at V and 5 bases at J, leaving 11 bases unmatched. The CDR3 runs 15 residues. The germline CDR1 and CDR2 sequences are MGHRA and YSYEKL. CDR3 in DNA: TGCGCCAGCAGCCGGGTAGGAACAGGGGCCCACGAGCAGTACTTC. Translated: CASSRVGTGAHEQYF.

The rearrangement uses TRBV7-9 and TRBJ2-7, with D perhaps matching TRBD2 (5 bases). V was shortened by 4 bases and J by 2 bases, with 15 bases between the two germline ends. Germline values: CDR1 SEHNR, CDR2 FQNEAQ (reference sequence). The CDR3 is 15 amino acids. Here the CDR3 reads CASSSDLTPAYEQYF. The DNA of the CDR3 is TGTGCCAGCAGCTCGGACTTAACGCCCGCCTACGAGCAGTACTTC.

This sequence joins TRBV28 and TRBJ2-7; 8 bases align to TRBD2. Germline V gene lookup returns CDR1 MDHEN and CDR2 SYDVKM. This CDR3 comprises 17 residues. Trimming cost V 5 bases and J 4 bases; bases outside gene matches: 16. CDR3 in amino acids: CASSHLRISGSRYEQYF. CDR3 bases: TGTGCCAGCAGTCACCTCAGGATCAGCGGGAGTAGGTACGAGCAGTACTTC.

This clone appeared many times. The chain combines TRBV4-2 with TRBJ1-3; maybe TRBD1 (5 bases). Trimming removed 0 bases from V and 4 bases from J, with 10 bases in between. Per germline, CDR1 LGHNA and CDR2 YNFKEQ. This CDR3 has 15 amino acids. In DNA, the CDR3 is TGTGCCAGCAGCCAAGAATTGGGACGCGGAAACACCATATATTTT. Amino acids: CASSQELGRGNTIYF.

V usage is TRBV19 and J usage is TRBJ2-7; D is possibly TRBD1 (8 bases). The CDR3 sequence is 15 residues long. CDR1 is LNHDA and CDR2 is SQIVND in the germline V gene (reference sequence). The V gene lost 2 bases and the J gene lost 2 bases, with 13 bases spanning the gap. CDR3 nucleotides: TGTGCCAGTAGTATAAGGGGGGGACAGGCCTACGAGCAGTACTTC. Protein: CASSIRGGQAYEQYF.

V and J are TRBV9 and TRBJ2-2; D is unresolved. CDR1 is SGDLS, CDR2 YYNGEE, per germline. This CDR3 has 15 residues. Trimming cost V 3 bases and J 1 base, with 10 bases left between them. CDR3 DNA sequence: TGTGCCAGCAGCGGAGACGAAGAGAACACCGGGGAGCTGTTTTTT. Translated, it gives CASSGDEENTGELFF.